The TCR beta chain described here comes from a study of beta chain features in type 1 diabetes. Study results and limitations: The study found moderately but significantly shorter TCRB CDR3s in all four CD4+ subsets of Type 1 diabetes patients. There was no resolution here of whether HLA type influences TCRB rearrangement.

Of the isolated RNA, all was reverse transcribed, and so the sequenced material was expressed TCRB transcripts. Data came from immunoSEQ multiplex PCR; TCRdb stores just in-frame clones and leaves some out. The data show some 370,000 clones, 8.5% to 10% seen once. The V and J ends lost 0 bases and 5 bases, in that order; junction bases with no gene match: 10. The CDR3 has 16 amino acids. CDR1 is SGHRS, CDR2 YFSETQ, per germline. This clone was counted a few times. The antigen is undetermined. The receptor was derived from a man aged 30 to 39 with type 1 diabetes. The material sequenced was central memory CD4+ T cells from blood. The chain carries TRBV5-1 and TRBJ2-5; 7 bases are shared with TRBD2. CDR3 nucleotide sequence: TGCGCCAGCAGCTTGGCCTTTGGACTAGGCGGGGAGACCCAGTACTTC. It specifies CASSLAFGLGGETQYF. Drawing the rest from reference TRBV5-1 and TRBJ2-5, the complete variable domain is KAGVTQTPRYLIKTRGQQVTLSCSPISGHRSVSWYQQTPGQGLQFLFEYFSETQRNKGNFPGRFSGRQFSNSRSEMNVSTLELGDSALYLCASSLAFGLGGETQYFGPGTRLLVL.